This TCR beta chain originates from a study of neurological immune-mediated disorders. It was by 5'RACE with 10-nucleotide random UMIs that the cDNA was made. A single run covered 15-18 subjects with over 170 million TCR-beta sequences. Each CDR3 protein is one row after TCRdb ran MiXCR on the 5' RACE reads. Found here are 50,000 to 75,000 distinct CDR3 sequences, over 9.5% of them singletons; the top ten hold roughly a tenth. The CDR3 sequence is 14 residues long. CDR1 SGHRS and CDR2 YFSETQ come from the germline V gene. The germline V and J ends were trimmed by 4 bases and 6 bases, with 16 bases remaining between them. The starting material, 2 million PBMCs stored at -80 C, gave rise to the unsorted libraries.

The TCR originated in an older woman with HTLV-1-associated myelopathy (HAM/TSP). The sequenced material came from PBMCs. V usage is TRBV5-1 and J usage is TRBJ1-2, with a possible D match to TRBD1 (6 bases). The CDR3: CASSVTLQGDGYTF. CDR3 nucleotides: TGCGCCAGCAGCGTGACCCTACAGGGTGATGGCTACACCTTC. Together with reference TRBV5-1 and TRBJ1-2, the CDR3 gives the full variable domain: KAGVTQTPRYLIKTRGQQVTLSCSPISGHRSVSWYQQTPGQGLQFLFEYFSETQRNKGNFPGRFSGRQFSNSRSEMNVSTLELGDSALYLCASSVTLQGDGYTFGSGTRLTVV.